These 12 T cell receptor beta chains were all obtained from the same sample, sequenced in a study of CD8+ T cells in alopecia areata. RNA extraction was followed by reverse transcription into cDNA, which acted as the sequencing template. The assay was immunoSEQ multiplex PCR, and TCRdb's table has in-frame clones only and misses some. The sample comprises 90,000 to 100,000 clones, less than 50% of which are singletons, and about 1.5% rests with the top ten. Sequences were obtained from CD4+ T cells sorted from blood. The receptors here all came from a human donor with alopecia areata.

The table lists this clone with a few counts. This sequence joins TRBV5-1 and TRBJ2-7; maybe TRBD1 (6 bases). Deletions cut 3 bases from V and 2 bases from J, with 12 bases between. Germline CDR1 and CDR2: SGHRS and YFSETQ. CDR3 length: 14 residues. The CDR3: CASSYRTVTYEQYF. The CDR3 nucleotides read TGCGCCAGCAGCTACAGGACAGTTACCTACGAGCAGTACTTC.

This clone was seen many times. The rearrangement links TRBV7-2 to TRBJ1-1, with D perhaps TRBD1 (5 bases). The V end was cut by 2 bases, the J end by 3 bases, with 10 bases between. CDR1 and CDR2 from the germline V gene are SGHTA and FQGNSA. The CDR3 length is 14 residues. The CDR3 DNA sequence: TGTGCCAGCAGCTTATTTCGGGGGGACACTGAAGCTTTCTTT. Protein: CASSLFRGDTEAFF.

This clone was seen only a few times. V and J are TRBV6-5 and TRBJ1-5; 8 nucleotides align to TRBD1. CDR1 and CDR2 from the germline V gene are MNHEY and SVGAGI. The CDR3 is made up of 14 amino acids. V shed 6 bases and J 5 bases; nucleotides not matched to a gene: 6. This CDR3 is CASSLDRGDQPQHF. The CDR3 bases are TGTGCCAGCAGCCTCGACAGGGGTGATCAGCCCCAGCATTTT.

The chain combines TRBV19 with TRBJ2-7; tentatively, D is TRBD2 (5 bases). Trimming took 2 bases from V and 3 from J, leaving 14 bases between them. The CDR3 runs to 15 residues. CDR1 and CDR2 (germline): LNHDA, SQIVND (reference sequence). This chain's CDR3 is CASSILAGSYYEQYF. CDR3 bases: TGTGCCAGTAGTATATTGGCGGGCAGCTACTACGAGCAGTACTTC.

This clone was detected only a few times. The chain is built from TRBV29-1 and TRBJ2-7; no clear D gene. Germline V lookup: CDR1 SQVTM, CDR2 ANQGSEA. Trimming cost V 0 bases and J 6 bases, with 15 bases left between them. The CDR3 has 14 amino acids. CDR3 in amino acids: CSVEESRITPEQYF. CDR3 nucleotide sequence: TGCAGCGTTGAAGAATCGCGTATTACGCCCGAGCAGTACTTC.

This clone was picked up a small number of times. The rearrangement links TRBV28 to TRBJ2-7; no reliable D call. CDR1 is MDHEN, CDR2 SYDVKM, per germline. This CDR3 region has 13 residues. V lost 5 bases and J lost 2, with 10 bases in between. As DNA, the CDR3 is TGTGCCAGCAGTCCACTTAGCCCCTACGAGCAGTACTTC. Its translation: CASSPLSPYEQYF.

CDR3 residues: CASSLDLLSAAFSGGYTF. In DNA, the CDR3 is TGTGCCAGCAGCTTAGACCTTCTCTCCGCGGCCTTTTCGGGCGGCTACACCTTC. This chain joins TRBV7-9 and TRBJ1-2; D remains unclear. The CDR3 has 18 amino acids. Germline V gives CDR1 SEHNR, CDR2 FQNEAQ (reference sequence). V was clipped by 1 base and J by 8 bases, with 26 bases between them.

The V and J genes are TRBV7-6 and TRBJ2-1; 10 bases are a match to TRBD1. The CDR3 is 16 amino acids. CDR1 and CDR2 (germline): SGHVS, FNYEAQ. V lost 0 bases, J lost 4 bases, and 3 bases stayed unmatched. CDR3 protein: CASSLAGQGRYNEQFF. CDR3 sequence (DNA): TGTGCCAGCAGCTTAGCGGGACAGGGGCGTTACAATGAGCAGTTCTTC.

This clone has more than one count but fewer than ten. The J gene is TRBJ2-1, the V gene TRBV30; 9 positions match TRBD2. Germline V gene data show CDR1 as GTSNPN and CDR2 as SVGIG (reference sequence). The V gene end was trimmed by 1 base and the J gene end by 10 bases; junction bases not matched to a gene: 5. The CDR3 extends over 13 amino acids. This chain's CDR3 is CAWSGGLAGEQFF. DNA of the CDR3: TGTGCCTGGAGTGGGGGACTAGCAGGGGAGCAGTTCTTC.

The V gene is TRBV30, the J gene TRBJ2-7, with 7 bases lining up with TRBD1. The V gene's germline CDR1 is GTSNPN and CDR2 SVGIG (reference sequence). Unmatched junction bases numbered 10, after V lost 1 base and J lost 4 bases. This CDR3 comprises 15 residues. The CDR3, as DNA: TGTGCCTGGAGTGCAATCGACAGGGATGGGTACGAGCAGTACTTC. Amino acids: CAWSAIDRDGYEQYF.

Here the CDR3 DNA reads TGCGCCAGCAGCTTGTTGAGGGGGAATGAGCAGTTCTTC. Its protein product is CASSLLRGNEQFF. The chain uses TRBV5-1 and TRBJ2-1; a possible D gene is TRBD1 (6 bases). Trimming stripped 1 base from V and 7 bases from J, with 9 bases between. CDR1 is SGHRS, CDR2 YFSETQ, per germline. This CDR3 has 13 amino acids.

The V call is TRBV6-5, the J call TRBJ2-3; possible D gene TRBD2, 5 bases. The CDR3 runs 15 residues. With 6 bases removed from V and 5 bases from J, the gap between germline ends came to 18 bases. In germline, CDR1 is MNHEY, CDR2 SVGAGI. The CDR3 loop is CASRSWGADGDTQYF. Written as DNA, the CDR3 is TGTGCCAGCAGGTCATGGGGAGCAGACGGAGATACGCAGTATTTT.